The rows below give T cell receptor beta chains drawn from one sample of a study of blood T cell repertoires in COVID-19. Assay: immunoSEQ multiplex PCR; the TCRdb copy retains only in-frame clones and omits some. Here the sample spans 310,000 or so clones, approximately 88% being singletons. Sequenced material: PBMCs or T cells enriched from blood (not recorded which). These receptors were collected from a woman under 30 who had recovered from COVID-19. CDR3s include the opening cysteine and the closing phenylalanine or tryptophan. The D gene is left open where the match is weak. Size is stated for part of the rows, as once, few or many counts, or as a class when the clone is expanded.

D gene,J gene,clone size,V gene,CDR3 DNA,CDR3 protein
TRBD1,TRBJ2-7,few,TRBV9,TGTGCCAGCAGCCTAACAGGGGCTTCCTACGAGCAGTACTTC,CASSLTGASYEQYF
.,TRBJ2-2,few,TRBV6-1,TGTGCCAGCAGTGCCCAACTCACCGGGGAGCTGTTTTTT,CASSAQLTGELFF
.,TRBJ1-3,.,TRBV5-8,TGTGCCAGCAGCTTGGCAGGAGGGGCCGCAGGAAACACCATATATTTT,CASSLAGGAAGNTIYF
.,TRBJ1-4,.,TRBV19,TGTGCCAGTAGTATCCAGTACAGCGGTGAAAAACTGTTTTTT,CASSIQYSGEKLFF
.,TRBJ2-3,.,TRBV15,TGTGCCACCAGCAGAGATGGCAGTAACACAGATACGCAGTATTTT,CATSRDGSNTDTQYF
.,TRBJ1-1,.,TRBV19,TGTGCCAGTAGTATGGAGGTCGTGAACACTGAAGCTTTCTTT,CASSMEVVNTEAFF
.,TRBJ2-1,.,TRBV7-3,TGTGCCAGCAGCTTTTCTCCGGGGGACTACAATGAGCAGTTCTTC,CASSFSPGDYNEQFF
.,TRBJ2-3,once,TRBV30,TGTGCCTGGGGGGAGGAGGCAGATACGCAGTATTTT,CAWGEEADTQYF
.,TRBJ2-4,.,TRBV10-3,TGTGCCATCAGTGAGCCTAGGCACGGTAACTTC,CAISEPRHGNF
TRBD2,TRBJ2-7,.,TRBV28,TGTGCCAGCAGTTTAATGCGGGGGGGCTACCACGAGCAGTACTTC,CASSLMRGGYHEQYF
TRBD1,TRBJ1-1,.,TRBV12-5,TGTGCTAGTGGTACTACAGGGGACACTGAAGCTTTCTTT,CASGTTGDTEAFF
TRBD1,TRBJ2-6,.,TRBV7-6,TGTGCCAGCAGCTTAGATCCCGGGACAGGTCTCTCTGGGGCCAACGTCCTGACTTTC,CASSLDPGTGLSGANVLTF
.,TRBJ2-1,.,TRBV9,TGTGCCAGCGGCGGGACTCCCCTCAATGAGCAGTTCTTC,CASGGTPLNEQFF
.,TRBJ2-2,once,TRBV10-3,TGTGCCATCGAACCGGGGGTGAACACCGGGGAGCTGTTTTTT,CAIEPGVNTGELFF
.,TRBJ2-7,.,TRBV15,TGTGCCACCAGCAGAGATCTTACAGGGAGTGCCGAGCAGTACTTC,CATSRDLTGSAEQYF
.,TRBJ1-6,.,TRBV3-1/TRBV3-2,TGTGCCAGCAGCCACGGTTCACCCCTCCACTTT,CASSHGSPLHF
TRBD1,TRBJ1-3,once,TRBV9,TGTGCCAGCAGCCCGGGGGACAGGGTCGAGGGAAACACCATATATTTT,CASSPGDRVEGNTIYF
.,TRBJ2-7,.,TRBV27,TGTGCCAGCAGTACCTACGACACGAACAATTACGAGCAGTACTTC,CASSTYDTNNYEQYF
.,TRBJ1-6,.,TRBV7-2,TGTGCCAGCAGCTTAGAGTTGGGGCAGATGAATTCACCCCTCCACTTT,CASSLELGQMNSPLHF
TRBD2,TRBJ2-5,.,TRBV19,TGTGCCACGAGATCCGGGACTAGCGGCCCCCAAGAGACCCAGTACTTC,CATRSGTSGPQETQYF
.,TRBJ2-3,.,TRBV9,TGTGCCAGCAGCGTAGCTCTTGCAAGAAGCGCAGATACGCAGTATTTT,CASSVALARSADTQYF
.,TRBJ2-2,.,TRBV6-2/TRBV6-3,TGTGCCAGCAGTAGGGACGGGGGACTCGCCGGGGAGCTGTTTTTT,CASSRDGGLAGELFF
TRBD1,TRBJ2-2,.,TRBV5-1,TGCGCCAGCAGCGTACAGGGGTTGGGTACCGGGGAGCTGTTTTTT,CASSVQGLGTGELFF
TRBD1,TRBJ1-2,.,TRBV2,TGTGCCAGCAGTAGACAGGGGTCTATCTATGGCTACACCTTC,CASSRQGSIYGYTF
.,TRBJ1-2,.,TRBV10-2,TGCGCCAGCAGTGAGATCTCGGGTGGCTACACCTTC,CASSEISGGYTF
.,TRBJ1-2,.,TRBV11-2,TGTGCCAGCAGCTTAGAGCCAGACTATGGCTACACCTTC,CASSLEPDYGYTF
.,TRBJ1-2,few,TRBV4-3,TGCGCCAGCAGCCAAGGGACAGCCGATAACTATGGCTACACCTTC,CASSQGTADNYGYTF
.,TRBJ2-6,.,TRBV10-3,TGTGCCATCAGTGCGACATCTAACTCTGGGGCCAACGTCCTGACTTTC,CAISATSNSGANVLTF
TRBD2,TRBJ2-5,.,TRBV11-3,TGTGCCAGCAGCTTTAGCGGGACCTCCCAAGAGACCCAGTACTTC,CASSFSGTSQETQYF
TRBD1,TRBJ1-2,few,TRBV29-1,TGCAGCGTCGCAAGACAGGGGGCGGGATATGGCTACACCTTC,CSVARQGAGYGYTF
.,TRBJ1-6,.,TRBV12-3/TRBV12-4,TGTGCCAGCAGTTTAGATTATTCGGCACCCCTCCACTTT,CASSLDYSAPLHF
TRBD1,TRBJ2-2,.,TRBV7-2,TGTGCCAGCAGCTTCCCCCGGACAGGGGTTAACACCGGGGAGCTGTTTTTT,CASSFPRTGVNTGELFF
TRBD1,TRBJ1-1,.,TRBV6-6,TGTGCCAGCAGTTACCCTAGAGGACAGGTCACTGAAGCTTTCTTT,CASSYPRGQVTEAFF
.,TRBJ2-2,.,TRBV4-1,TGCGCCAGCAGCCCCCTCAGCACCGGGGAGCTGTTTTTT,CASSPLSTGELFF
.,TRBJ1-3,.,TRBV5-1,TGCGCCAGCAGCTTGGCAGGGCTCGGAAACACCATATATTTT,CASSLAGLGNTIYF
.,TRBJ2-1,.,TRBV19,TGTGCCAGTAGTATGGGGGCGGGCTCCAATGAGCAGTTCTTC,CASSMGAGSNEQFF
.,TRBJ2-2,.,TRBV4-3,TGCGCCAGCAGCCAAGATGGCAGGCCTTCGGGGGAGCTGTTTTTT,CASSQDGRPSGELFF
TRBD2,TRBJ2-3,.,TRBV6-1,TGTGCCAGCAGTGCCTATCCAGGACTAGCGGGAGCAGATACGCAGTATTTT,CASSAYPGLAGADTQYF
TRBD1,TRBJ1-2,.,TRBV29-1,TGCAGCCCCAAGGGGACAGGGACTAACTATGGCTACACCTTC,CSPKGTGTNYGYTF
TRBD2,TRBJ2-7,.,TRBV7-2,TGTGCCAGCAGCTTAGGCTGGACTAGCGCCTACTACGAGCAGTACTTC,CASSLGWTSAYYEQYF
.,TRBJ2-1,.,TRBV19,TGTGCCAGTACTTCTTCCTCCTACAATGAGCAGTTCTTC,CASTSSSYNEQFF
TRBD2,TRBJ2-1,.,TRBV7-2,TGTGCCAGCAGCTCGACCTATAGCGGGGGATCCGGCGAGCAGTTCTTC,CASSSTYSGGSGEQFF
TRBD1,TRBJ2-7,.,TRBV13,TGTGCCAGCAGCTCCTCGTATTCTCGGGACAGCGATTACGAGCAGTACTTC,CASSSSYSRDSDYEQYF
TRBD2,TRBJ2-3,.,TRBV9,TGTGCCAGCAGCGTAGATTGGGGACTAGCGGATAGCACAGATACGCAGTATTTT,CASSVDWGLADSTDTQYF
.,TRBJ1-5,.,TRBV6-5,TGTGCCGGGCTTCAGGAGGGCAATCAGCCCCAGCATTTT,CAGLQEGNQPQHF
TRBD2,TRBJ2-1,.,TRBV5-1,TGCGCCAGCAGCTTGGTGTCTAGCGGTTACAATGAGCAGTTCTTC,CASSLVSSGYNEQFF
.,TRBJ2-7,.,TRBV18,TGTGCCAGCTCACCCCGACAGAGTTCGGCCTACGAGCAGTACTTC,CASSPRQSSAYEQYF
.,TRBJ2-5,.,TRBV6-1,TGTGCCAGCAGTGAAGTAGCCTATCAGAACACCCAGTACTTC,CASSEVAYQNTQYF